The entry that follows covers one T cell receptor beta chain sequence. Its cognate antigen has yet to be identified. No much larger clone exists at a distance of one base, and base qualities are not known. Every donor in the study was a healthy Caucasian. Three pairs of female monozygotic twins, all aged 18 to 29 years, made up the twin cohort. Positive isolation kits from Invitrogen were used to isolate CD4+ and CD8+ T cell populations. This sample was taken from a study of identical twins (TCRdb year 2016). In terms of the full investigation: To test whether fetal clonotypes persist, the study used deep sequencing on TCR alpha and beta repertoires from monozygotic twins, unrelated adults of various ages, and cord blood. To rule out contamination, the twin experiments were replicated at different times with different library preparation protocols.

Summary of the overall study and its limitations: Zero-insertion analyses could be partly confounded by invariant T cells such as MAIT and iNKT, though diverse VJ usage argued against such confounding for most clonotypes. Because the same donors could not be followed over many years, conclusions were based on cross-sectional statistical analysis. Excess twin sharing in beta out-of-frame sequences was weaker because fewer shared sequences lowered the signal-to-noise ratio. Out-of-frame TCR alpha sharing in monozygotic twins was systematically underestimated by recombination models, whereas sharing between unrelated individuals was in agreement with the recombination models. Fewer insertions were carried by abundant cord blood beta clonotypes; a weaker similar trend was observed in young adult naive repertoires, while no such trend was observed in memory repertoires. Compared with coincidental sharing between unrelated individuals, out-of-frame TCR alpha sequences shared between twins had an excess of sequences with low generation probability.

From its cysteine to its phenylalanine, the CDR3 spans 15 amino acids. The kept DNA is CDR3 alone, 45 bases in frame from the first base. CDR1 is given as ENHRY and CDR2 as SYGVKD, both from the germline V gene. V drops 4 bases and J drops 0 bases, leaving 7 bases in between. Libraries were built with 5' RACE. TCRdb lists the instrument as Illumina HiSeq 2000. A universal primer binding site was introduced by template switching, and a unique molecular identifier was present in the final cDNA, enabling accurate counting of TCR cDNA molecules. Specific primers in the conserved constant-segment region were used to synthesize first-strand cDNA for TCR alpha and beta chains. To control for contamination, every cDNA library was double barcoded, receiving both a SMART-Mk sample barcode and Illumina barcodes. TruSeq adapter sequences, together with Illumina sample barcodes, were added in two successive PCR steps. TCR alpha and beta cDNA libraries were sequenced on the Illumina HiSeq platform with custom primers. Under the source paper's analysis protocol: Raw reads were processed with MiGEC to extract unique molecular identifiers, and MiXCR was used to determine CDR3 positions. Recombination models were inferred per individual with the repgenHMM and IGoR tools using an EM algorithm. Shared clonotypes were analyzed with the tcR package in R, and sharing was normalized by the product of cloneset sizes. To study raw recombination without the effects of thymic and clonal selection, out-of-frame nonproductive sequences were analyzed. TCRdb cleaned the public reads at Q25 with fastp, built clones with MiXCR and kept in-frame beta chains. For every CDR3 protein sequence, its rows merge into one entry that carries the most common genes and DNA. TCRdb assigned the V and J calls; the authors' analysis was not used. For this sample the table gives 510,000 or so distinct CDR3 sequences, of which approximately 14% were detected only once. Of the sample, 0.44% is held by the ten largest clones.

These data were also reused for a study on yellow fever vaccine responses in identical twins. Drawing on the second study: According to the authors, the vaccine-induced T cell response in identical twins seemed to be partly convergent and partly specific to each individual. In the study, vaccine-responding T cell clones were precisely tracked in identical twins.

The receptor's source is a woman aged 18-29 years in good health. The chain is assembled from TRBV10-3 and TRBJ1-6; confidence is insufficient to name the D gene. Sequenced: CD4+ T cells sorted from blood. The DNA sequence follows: TGTGCCATCAGTGCCGAGAACTCCTATAATTCACCCCTCCACTTT. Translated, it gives CAISAENSYNSPLHF.